The entry that follows covers one T cell receptor (beta chain) sequence. This sample was included in a study of T cell changes during pregnancy in multiple sclerosis. Clones were sequenced by immunoSEQ multiplex PCR, and TCRdb holds only the in-frame ones, with some missing. The data contain tens of thousands of clones, 85% to 90% of them singletons. The CDR3 spans 14 residues. Germline V gives CDR1 KGHSH, CDR2 LQKENI. V was clipped by 4 bases and J by 1 base; unmatched bases: 3. The starting material was CD4+ T cells from peripheral blood mononuclear cells, obtained in the third trimester of pregnancy. This rearrangement joins TRBV18 to TRBJ1-2, with 7 positions matching TRBD1. The clonotype originates from a female donor in good health, enrolled as a control in a pregnancy study. CDR3 region: CASSLGTDNYGYTF. Written as DNA, the CDR3 is TGTGCCAGCTCACTCGGGACAGATAACTATGGCTACACCTTC.